This T cell receptor (beta chain) appears in the sequencing data of a study of T cell repertoires in ileal Crohn's disease. The ends were cut back, 3 bases at V and 4 bases at J, with 15 bases in the middle. Germline V gives CDR1 SGHRS, CDR2 YFSETQ. The CDR3 spans 15 residues. Generated by immunoSEQ multiplex PCR, the TCRdb table keeps only in-frame clones and is missing some. In the table there are some 17,000 clones, 80% to 90% of which are singletons. The sample consisted of ileal tissue. This sequence originates from an adult with Crohn's disease. This rearrangement joins TRBV5-1 to TRBJ2-3; D is unresolved. Here the CDR3 reads CASSSISTWADTQYF. CDR3 sequence (DNA): TGCGCCAGCAGCTCAATTTCGACTTGGGCAGATACGCAGTATTTT. Supplemented by reference TRBV5-1 and TRBJ2-3, the full variable domain reads KAGVTQTPRYLIKTRGQQVTLSCSPISGHRSVSWYQQTPGQGLQFLFEYFSETQRNKGNFPGRFSGRQFSNSRSEMNVSTLELGDSALYLCASSSISTWADTQYFGPGTRLTVL.